The text below deals with one TCR beta chain. Its antigen remains unidentified. These data originate in a study of graft-versus-host responses after intestinal transplantation. This CDR3 has 15 amino acids. CDR1 and CDR2 from the germline V gene are MNHNS and SASEGT. The J segment lost 7 bases and the V segment lost 5 bases, leaving 14 bases of the junction unmatched. The study's findings and limits: Detection of GvH clones occurred in recipient marrow, and some had their first appearance in ileum or blood.

Profiling relied on immunoSEQ multiplex PCR, and the TCRdb table lists in-frame clones only, not all of them. Of 98,000 or so clones listed, more than 75% were seen once; the top ten hold roughly 1%. The sequences come from unstimulated CD4+ T cells sorted from spleen or lymph node cells, collected before intestinal transplant. This receptor was obtained from a human donor who received an intestinal transplant. The chain links TRBV6-1 to TRBJ2-7; TRBD1 agrees at 7 bases. The CDR3 region is CASSFTPQGPPEQYF. Written as DNA, the CDR3 is TGTGCCAGCAGTTTTACGCCACAGGGGCCCCCTGAGCAGTACTTC.